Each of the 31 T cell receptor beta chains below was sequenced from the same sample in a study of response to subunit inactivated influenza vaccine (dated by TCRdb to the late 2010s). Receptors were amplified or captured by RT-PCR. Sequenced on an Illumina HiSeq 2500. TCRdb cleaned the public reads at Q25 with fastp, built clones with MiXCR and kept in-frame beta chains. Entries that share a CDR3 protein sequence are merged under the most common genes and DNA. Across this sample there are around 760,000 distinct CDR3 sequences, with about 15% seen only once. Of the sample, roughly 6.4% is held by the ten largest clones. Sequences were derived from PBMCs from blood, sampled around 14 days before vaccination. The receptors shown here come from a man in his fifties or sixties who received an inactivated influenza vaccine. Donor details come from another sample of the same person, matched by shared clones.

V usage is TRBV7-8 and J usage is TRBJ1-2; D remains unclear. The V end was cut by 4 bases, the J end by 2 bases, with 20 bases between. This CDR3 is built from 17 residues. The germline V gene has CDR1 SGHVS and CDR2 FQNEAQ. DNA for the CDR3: TGTGCCAGCAGCTCCCCCTCCCACCTTAGTGGGAACTATGGCTACACCTTC. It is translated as CASSSPSHLSGNYGYTF.

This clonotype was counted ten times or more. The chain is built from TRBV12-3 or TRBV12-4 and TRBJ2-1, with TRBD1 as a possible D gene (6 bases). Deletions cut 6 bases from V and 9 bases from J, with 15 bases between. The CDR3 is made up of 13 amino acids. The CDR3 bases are TGTGCCAGCAGCTTACAGGGATTAGGTGAGCAGTTCTTC. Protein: CASSLQGLGEQFF.

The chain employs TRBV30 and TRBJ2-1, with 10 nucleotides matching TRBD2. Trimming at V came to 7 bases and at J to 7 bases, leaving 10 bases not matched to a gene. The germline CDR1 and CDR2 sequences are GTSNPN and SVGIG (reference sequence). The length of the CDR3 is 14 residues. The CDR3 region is CAYTGTSVLNEQFF. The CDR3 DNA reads TGTGCCTACACCGGGACTAGCGTATTAAATGAGCAGTTCTTC.

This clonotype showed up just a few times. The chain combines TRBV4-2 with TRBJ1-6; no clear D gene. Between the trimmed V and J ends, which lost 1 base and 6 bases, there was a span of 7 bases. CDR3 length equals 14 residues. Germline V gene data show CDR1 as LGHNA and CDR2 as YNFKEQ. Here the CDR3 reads CASSQGFPNSPLHF. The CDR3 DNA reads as TGTGCCAGCAGCCAAGGCTTCCCTAATTCACCCCTCCACTTT.

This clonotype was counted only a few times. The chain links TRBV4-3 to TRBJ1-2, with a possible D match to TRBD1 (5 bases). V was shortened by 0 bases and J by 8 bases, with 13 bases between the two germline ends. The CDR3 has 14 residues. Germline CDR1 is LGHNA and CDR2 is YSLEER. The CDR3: CASSQDTGAGGYTF. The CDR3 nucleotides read TGCGCCAGCAGCCAAGACACCGGGGCGGGCGGCTACACCTTC.

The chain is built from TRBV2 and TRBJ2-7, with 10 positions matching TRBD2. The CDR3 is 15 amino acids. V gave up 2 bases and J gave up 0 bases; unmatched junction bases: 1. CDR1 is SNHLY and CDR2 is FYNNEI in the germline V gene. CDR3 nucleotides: TGTGCCAGCAGTGAAAAGCGGGGGGGCTCCTACGAGCAGTACTTC. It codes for CASSEKRGGSYEQYF.

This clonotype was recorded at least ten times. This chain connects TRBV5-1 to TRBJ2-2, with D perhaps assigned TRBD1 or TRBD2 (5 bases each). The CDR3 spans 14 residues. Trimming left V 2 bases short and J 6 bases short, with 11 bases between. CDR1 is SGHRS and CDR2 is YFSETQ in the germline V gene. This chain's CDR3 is CASSFWGFAGELFF. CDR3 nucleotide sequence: TGCGCCAGCAGCTTTTGGGGGTTTGCCGGGGAGCTGTTTTTT.

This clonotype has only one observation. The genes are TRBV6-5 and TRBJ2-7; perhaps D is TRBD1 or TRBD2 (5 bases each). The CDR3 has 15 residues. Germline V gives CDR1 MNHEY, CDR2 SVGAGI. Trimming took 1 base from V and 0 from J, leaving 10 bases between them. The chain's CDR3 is CASSYWDEGSYEQYF. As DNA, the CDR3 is TGTGCCAGCAGTTACTGGGACGAGGGCTCCTACGAGCAGTACTTC.

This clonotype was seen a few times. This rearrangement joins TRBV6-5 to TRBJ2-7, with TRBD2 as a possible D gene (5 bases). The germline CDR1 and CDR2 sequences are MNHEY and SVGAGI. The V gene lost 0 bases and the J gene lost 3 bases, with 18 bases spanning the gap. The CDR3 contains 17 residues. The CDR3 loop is CASSYSSRVGENYEQYF. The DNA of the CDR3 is TGTGCCAGCAGTTACTCGTCAAGAGTCGGGGAAAACTACGAGCAGTACTTC.

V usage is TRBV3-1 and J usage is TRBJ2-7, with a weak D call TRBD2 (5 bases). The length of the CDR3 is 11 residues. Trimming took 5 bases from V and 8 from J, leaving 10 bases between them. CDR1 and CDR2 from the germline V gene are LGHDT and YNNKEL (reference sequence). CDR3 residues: CASSASGKQYF. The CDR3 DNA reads TGTGCCAGCAGCGCCTCCGGGAAGCAGTACTTC.

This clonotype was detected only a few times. The CDR3 loop reads CAIRESGLKDRVYGYTF. The CDR3 DNA reads TGTGCCATCAGAGAGAGTGGCCTAAAGGACAGGGTCTATGGCTACACCTTC. This chain connects TRBV10-3 to TRBJ1-2; 8 positions agree with TRBD1. The CDR3 covers 17 residues. The V segment lost 6 bases and the J segment 4 bases; nucleotides outside the gene matches: 16. Germline assignment: CDR1 ENHRY and CDR2 SYGVKD.

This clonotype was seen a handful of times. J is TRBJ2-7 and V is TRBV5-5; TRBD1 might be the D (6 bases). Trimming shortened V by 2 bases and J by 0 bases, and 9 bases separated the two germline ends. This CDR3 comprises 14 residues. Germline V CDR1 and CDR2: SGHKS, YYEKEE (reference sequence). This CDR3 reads CASSFTGTSYEQYF. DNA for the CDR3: TGTGCCAGCAGCTTCACAGGGACCTCCTACGAGCAGTACTTC. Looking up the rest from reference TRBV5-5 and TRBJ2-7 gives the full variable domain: DAGVTQSPTHLIKTRGQQVTLRCSPISGHKSVSWYQQVLGQGPQFIFQYYEKEERGRGNFPDRFSARQFPNYSSELNVNALLLGDSALYLCASSFTGTSYEQYFGPGTRLTVT.

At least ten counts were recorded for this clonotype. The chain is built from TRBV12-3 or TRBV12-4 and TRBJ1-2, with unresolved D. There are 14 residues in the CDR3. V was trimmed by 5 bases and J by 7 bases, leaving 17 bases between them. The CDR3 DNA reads TGTGCCAGCAGTCCCCCGGGGAGGGTGGCTGGCTACACCTTC. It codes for CASSPPGRVAGYTF.

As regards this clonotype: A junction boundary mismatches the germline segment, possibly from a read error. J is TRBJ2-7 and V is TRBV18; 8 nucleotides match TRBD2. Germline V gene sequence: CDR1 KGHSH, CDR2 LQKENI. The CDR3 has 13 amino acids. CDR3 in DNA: TGTGCCAGCTCACCGGAGATAGCGGGAATCCTACTCTTC. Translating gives CASSPEIAGILLF.

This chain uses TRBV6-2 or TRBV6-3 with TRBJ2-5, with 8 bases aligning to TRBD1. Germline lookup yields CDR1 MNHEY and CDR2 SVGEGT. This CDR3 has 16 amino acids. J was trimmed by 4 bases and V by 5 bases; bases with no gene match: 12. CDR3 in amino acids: CASSAQGQEEGETQYF. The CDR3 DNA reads TGTGCCAGCAGTGCCCAGGGACAGGAGGAAGGAGAGACCCAGTACTTC.

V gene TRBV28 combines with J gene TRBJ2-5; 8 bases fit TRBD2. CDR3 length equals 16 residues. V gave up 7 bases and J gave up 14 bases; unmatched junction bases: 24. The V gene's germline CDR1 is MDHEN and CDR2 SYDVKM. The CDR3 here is CASTTGSGRGGETPYF. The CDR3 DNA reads TGTGCCAGCACCACCGGGAGCGGGAGAGGGGGAGAGACCCCCTACTTC.

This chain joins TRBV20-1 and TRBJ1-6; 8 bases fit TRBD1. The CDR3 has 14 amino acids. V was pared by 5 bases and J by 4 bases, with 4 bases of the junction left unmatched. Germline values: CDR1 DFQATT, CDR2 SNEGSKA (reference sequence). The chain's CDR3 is CSAAGGHYNSPLHF. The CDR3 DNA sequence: TGCAGTGCTGCAGGGGGCCATTATAATTCACCCCTCCACTTT.

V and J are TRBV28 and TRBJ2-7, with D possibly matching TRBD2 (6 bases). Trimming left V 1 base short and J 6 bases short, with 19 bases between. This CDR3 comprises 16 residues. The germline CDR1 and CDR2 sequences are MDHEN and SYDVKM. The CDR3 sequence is CASSLSGLSTLGEQYF. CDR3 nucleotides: TGTGCCAGCAGTTTATCGGGACTCTCTACTCTGGGCGAGCAGTACTTC. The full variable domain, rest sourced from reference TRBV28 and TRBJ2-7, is DVKVTQSSRYLVKRTGEKVFLECVQDMDHENMFWYRQDPGLGLRLIYFSYDVKMKEKGDIPEGYSVSREKKERFSLILESASTNQTSMYLCASSLSGLSTLGEQYFGPGTRLTVT.

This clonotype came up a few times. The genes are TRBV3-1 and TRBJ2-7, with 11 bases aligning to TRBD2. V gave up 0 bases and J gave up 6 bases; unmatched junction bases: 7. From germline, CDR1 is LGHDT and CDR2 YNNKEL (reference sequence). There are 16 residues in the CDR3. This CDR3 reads CASSQDLLAGVCEQYF. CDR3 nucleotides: TGTGCCAGCAGCCAAGATCTACTAGCGGGAGTTTGCGAGCAGTACTTC.

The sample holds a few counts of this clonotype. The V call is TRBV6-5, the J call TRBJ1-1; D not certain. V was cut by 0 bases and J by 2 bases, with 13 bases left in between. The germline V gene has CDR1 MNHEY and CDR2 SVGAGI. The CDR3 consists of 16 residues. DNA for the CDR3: TGTGCCAGCAGTTACTCAGGAGGGTACCTTAACACTGAAGCTTTCTTT. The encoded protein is CASSYSGGYLNTEAFF.

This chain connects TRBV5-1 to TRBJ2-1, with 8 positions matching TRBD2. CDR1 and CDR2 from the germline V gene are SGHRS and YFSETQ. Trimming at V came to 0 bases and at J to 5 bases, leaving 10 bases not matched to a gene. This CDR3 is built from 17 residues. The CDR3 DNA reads TGCGCCAGCAGCTTGGAGAGTTTCCTAGCGGGCGACAATGAGCAGTTCTTC. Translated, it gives CASSLESFLAGDNEQFF.

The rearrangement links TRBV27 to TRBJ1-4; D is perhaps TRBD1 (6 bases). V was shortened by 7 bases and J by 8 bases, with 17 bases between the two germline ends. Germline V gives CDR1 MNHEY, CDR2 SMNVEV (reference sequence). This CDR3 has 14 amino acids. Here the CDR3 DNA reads TGTGCCAGCAAAATCCGACAGGATAGCGAAAAACTGTTTTTT. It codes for CASKIRQDSEKLFF.

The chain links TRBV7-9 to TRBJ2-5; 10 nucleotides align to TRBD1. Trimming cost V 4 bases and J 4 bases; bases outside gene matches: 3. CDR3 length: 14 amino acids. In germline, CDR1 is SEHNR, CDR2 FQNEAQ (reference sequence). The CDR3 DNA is TGTGCCAGCAGCTCCCGGGACAGGGGAGAGACCCAGTACTTC. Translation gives CASSSRDRGETQYF.

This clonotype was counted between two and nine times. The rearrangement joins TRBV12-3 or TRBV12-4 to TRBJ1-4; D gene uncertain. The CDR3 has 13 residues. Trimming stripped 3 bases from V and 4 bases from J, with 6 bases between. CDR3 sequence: CASSFGVNEKLFF. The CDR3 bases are TGTGCCAGCAGTTTCGGGGTTAATGAAAAACTGTTTTTT.

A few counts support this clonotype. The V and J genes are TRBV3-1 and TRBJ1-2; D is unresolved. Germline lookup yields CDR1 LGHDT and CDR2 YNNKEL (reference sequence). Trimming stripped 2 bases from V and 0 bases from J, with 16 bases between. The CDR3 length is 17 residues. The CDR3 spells CASSQRLGQLTNYGYTF. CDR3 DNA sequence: TGTGCCAGCAGCCAACGCCTTGGGCAGCTTACTAACTATGGCTACACCTTC.

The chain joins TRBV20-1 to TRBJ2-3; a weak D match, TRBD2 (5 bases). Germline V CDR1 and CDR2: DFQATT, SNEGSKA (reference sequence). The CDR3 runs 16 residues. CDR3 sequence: CWASLGLATRGDTQYF. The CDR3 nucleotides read TGCTGGGCTAGCCTTGGGTTAGCCACCCGGGGAGATACGCAGTATTTT.

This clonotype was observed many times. The CDR3 DNA reads as TGCGCCAGCAGCCAAGCTCCAGGGGGCAACTATGGCTACACCTTC. The encoded protein is CASSQAPGGNYGYTF. The chain is built from TRBV4-1 and TRBJ1-2; TRBD1 matches 8 bases. Germline lookup yields CDR1 MGHRA and CDR2 YSYEKL. This CDR3 contains 15 residues. The V segment lost 1 base and the J segment 2 bases; nucleotides outside the gene matches: 3.

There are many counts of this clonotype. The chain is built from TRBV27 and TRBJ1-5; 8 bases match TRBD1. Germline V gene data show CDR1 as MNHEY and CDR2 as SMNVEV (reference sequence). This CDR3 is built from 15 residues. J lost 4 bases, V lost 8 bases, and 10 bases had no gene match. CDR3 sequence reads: CASSVDRGRNQPQHF. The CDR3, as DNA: TGTGCCAGCTCAGTAGACAGGGGCAGGAATCAGCCCCAGCATTTT.

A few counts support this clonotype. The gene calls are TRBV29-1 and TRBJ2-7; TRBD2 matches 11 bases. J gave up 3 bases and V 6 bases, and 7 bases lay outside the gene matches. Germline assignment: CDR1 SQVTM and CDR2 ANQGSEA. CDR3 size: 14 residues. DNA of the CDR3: TGCAGCGTAGATACCGGGACTAGCGGCTACGAGCAGTACTTC. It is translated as CSVDTGTSGYEQYF.

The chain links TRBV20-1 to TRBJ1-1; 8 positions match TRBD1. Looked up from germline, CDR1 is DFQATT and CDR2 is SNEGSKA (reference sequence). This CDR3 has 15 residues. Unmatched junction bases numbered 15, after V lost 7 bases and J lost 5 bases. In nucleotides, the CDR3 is TGCAGTGTCATAAACGGACAGGGAGGAGGTACTGAAGCTTTCTTT. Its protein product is CSVINGQGGGTEAFF.

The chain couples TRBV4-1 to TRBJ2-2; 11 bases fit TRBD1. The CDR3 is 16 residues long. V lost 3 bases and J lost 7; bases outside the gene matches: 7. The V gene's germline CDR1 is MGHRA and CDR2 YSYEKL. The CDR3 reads CASSQVDRGPNGELFF. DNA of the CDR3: TGCGCCAGCAGCCAGGTGGACAGGGGGCCAAACGGGGAGCTGTTTTTT.